This paragraph covers one T cell receptor beta chain sequence. Repertoires were generated with immunoSEQ multiplex PCR, while TCRdb's copy carries only in-frame clones and drops some. This table holds 550,000 to 850,000 clones, around 72% found once. The data are from a study of shared clonotypes between healthy human individuals. The study drew its donors from healthy HIV-negative adults without recent acute infections or vaccinations. The CDR3 is made up of 14 amino acids. CDR1 is LNHDA, CDR2 SQIVND, per germline (reference sequence). V gave up 5 bases and J gave up 9 bases; unmatched junction bases: 6.

The sample taken for sequencing was memory CD4+ T cells sorted from blood. Documented subset: CD45RA-negative fraction. The TCR sequence derives from a woman aged 30 to 39 in good health. This chain joins TRBV19 and TRBJ2-1, with 11 positions matching TRBD2. CDR3 nucleotide sequence: TGTGCCAGTAGTGTAGCGGGAGGGCCTCGTGAGCAGTTCTTC. This gives the protein CASSVAGGPREQFF.